This TCR beta chain was retrieved from a study of blood T cell repertoires in COVID-19. This table comes from immunoSEQ multiplex PCR, and its TCRdb copy is limited to in-frame clones, with some not included. The data show 150,000 to 200,000 clones, with around 87% seen just once and less than 3% held by the top ten. Trimming took 3 bases from V and 2 from J; bases not matched to a gene: 9. Germline lookup yields CDR1 SGHAT and CDR2 FQNNGV. The CDR3 consists of 18 residues. The chain is built from TRBV11-2 and TRBJ2-3; 12 bases match TRBD2. The sequenced sample consisted of peripheral blood. The TCR originated in a man aged 35-49 years with active or convalescent COVID-19. CDR3 DNA: TGTGCCAGCAGCTTTGGGTTACTAGCGGGGGGCCTCACAGATACGCAGTATTTT. It codes for CASSFGLLAGGLTDTQYF. Based on the CDR3 plus reference TRBV11-2 and TRBJ2-3, the full variable domain is EAGVAQSPRYKIIEKRQSVAFWCNPISGHATLYWYQQILGQGPKLLIQFQNNGVVDDSQLPKDRFSAERLKGVDSTLKIQPAKLEDSAVYLCASSFGLLAGGLTDTQYFGPGTRLTVL.